The 27 T cell receptor beta chains presented below share a single source sample, sequenced in a study of blood T cell repertoires in COVID-19. Profiling relied on immunoSEQ multiplex PCR, and the TCRdb table lists in-frame clones only, not all of them. Among 350,000 to 450,000 clones listed, 85% were seen once. Sequencing was carried out using peripheral blood. These TCRs come from a woman between 18 and 29 years old with acute or convalescent COVID-19.

The CDR3 is CRTGGGTEAFF. The CDR3, as DNA: TGCAGAACGGGGGGTGGCACTGAAGCTTTCTTT. The chain carries TRBV20-1 and TRBJ1-1; a weak D match, TRBD1 (5 bases). Germline V CDR1 and CDR2: DFQATT, SNEGSKA (reference sequence). The length of the CDR3 is 11 residues.

The chain uses TRBV9 and TRBJ1-1, with D maybe TRBD1 (6 bases). The ends were cut back, 3 bases at V and 2 bases at J, with 11 bases in the middle. Germline assignment: CDR1 SGDLS and CDR2 YYNGEE. The CDR3 runs 14 residues. CDR3 nucleotide sequence: TGTGCCAGCAGCGGGGGACAAACCAACACTGAAGCTTTCTTT. Encoded protein: CASSGGQTNTEAFF.

The chain couples TRBV9 to TRBJ2-5; maybe TRBD1 (5 bases). The CDR3 totals 15 residues. V was shortened by 3 bases and J by 2 bases, with 14 bases between the two germline ends. Looked up from germline, CDR1 is SGDLS and CDR2 is YYNGEE. The CDR3 region is CASSANPTAQETQYF. The CDR3 coding sequence is TGTGCCAGCAGCGCCAACCCGACAGCTCAAGAGACCCAGTACTTC.

The chain combines TRBV19 with TRBJ1-1; TRBD1 might be the D (5 bases). Trimming stripped 10 bases from V and 7 bases from J, with 13 bases between. CDR3 length: 11 residues. In germline, CDR1 is LNHDA, CDR2 SQIVND (reference sequence). The CDR3 is CATPSQGEAFF. DNA for the CDR3: TGTGCCACCCCCTCGCAGGGTGAAGCTTTCTTT.

A remark on this clone: This sample also contains other DNA sequences that code for the same CDR3. The chain couples TRBV9 to TRBJ1-2, with 7 bases that match TRBD1. In germline, CDR1 is SGDLS, CDR2 YYNGEE. With 0 bases clipped from V and 4 bases from J, the junction kept 3 bases outside the gene matches. The CDR3 sequence is 14 residues long. Here the CDR3 reads CASSVGGQTYGYTF. DNA of the CDR3: TGTGCCAGCAGCGTAGGGGGACAGACCTATGGCTACACCTTC. The variable domain in full, completed from reference TRBV9 and TRBJ1-2, reads DSGVTQTPKHLITATGQRVTLRCSPRSGDLSVYWYQQSLDQGLQFLIQYYNGEERAKGNILERFSAQQFPDLHSELNLSSLELGDSALYFCASSVGGQTYGYTFGSGTRLTVV.

This sequence joins TRBV10-2 and TRBJ2-1, with D perhaps TRBD2 (6 bases). Trimming removed 6 bases from V and 8 bases from J, with 17 bases in between. Germline values: CDR1 WSHSY, CDR2 SAAADI. The CDR3 has 14 residues. For the CDR3, the DNA is TGCGCCAGCAGGGACTGGCCGGAGGGCCATGAGCAGTTCTTC. This gives the protein CASRDWPEGHEQFF.

Only a few counts were recorded for this clone. This rearrangement joins TRBV6-2 or TRBV6-3 to TRBJ1-5; 7 bases line up with TRBD1. The V gene end was trimmed by 2 bases and the J gene end by 9 bases; junction bases not matched to a gene: 16. The germline V gene has CDR1 MNHEY and CDR2 SVGEGT. This CDR3 has 17 residues. The CDR3 protein is CASSYGSPGGTPRPQHF. As DNA, the CDR3 is TGTGCCAGCAGTTACGGCTCGCCAGGGGGTACCCCTCGGCCCCAGCATTTT.

V and J are TRBV1 and TRBJ2-3; the table's D call of TRBD2 was not tested on the DNA. TRBV1 represents a pseudogene. The CDR3 contains 10 residues. The CDR3 region has the DNA TGCACCAGCAGTTCCCGTACGCAGTATTTT. Translating it yields CTSSSRTQYF.

The CDR3 coding sequence is TGTGCCACCAGCAGACGGACAGGTAATCAGCCCCAGCATTTT. This gives the protein CATSRRTGNQPQHF. This chain uses TRBV15 with TRBJ1-5; 7 bases fit TRBD1. Germline assignment: CDR1 LNHNV and CDR2 YYDKDF (reference sequence). This CDR3 spans 14 amino acids. V shed 2 bases, J shed 4 bases, and the junction held 2 bases outside the gene matches.

This chain's CDR3 is CASSYGTGGYSEAFF. CDR3 DNA: TGTGCCAGCAGCTACGGGACAGGGGGCTATAGTGAAGCTTTCTTT. The chain uses TRBV7-2 and TRBJ1-1; 12 nucleotides align to TRBD1. J lost 7 bases, V lost 4 bases, and 7 bases had no gene match. CDR3 length equals 15 residues. Looked up from germline, CDR1 is SGHTA and CDR2 is FQGNSA.

This sequence joins TRBV5-1 and TRBJ2-3; D is undetermined. Germline V gene lookup returns CDR1 SGHRS and CDR2 YFSETQ. Trimming shortened V by 5 bases and J by 2 bases, and 12 bases separated the two germline ends. CDR3 length: 14 amino acids. CDR3 sequence: CASRTRGVTDTQYF. The CDR3 DNA sequence: TGCGCCAGCAGAACTCGAGGCGTCACAGATACGCAGTATTTT.

The rearrangement uses TRBV24-1 and TRBJ2-5, with 7 bases identical to TRBD1. This CDR3 region has 15 residues. The germline gives CDR1 KGHDR, CDR2 SFDVKD. J gave up 7 bases and V 4 bases, and 11 bases lay outside the gene matches. The DNA for the CDR3 is TGTGCCACCAGTGACGACAGGGATGGGCTCGGGACCCAGTACTTC. It yields the protein CATSDDRDGLGTQYF.

The J gene is TRBJ2-6, the V gene TRBV24-1; 7 bases match TRBD1. Losses at the gene ends were 1 base for V and 1 base for J; bases not matched to a gene: 6. In germline, CDR1 is KGHDR, CDR2 SFDVKD. The CDR3 covers 18 residues. The CDR3 DNA reads as TGTGCCACCAGTGATTTAAGACAGGGTGGGTCTGGGGCCAACGTCCTGACTTTC. It translates to CATSDLRQGGSGANVLTF.

This clone appeared once. V is TRBV28 and J is TRBJ2-7, with 7 bases fitting TRBD1. The CDR3 consists of 14 residues. Germline CDR1 is MDHEN and CDR2 is SYDVKM. Unmatched junction bases numbered 6, after V lost 7 bases and J lost 0 bases. CDR3 amino acids: CASIGNRGSYEQYF. CDR3 bases: TGTGCCAGCATAGGAAACAGGGGCTCCTACGAGCAGTACTTC. Together with reference TRBV28 and TRBJ2-7, the CDR3 gives the full variable domain: DVKVTQSSRYLVKRTGEKVFLECVQDMDHENMFWYRQDPGLGLRLIYFSYDVKMKEKGDIPEGYSVSREKKERFSLILESASTNQTSMYLCASIGNRGSYEQYFGPGTRLTVT.

The table lists this clone with a count of one. The rearrangement joins TRBV6-6 to TRBJ1-1; weak D call: TRBD1 (6 bases). This CDR3 is built from 13 residues. Per germline, CDR1 MNHNY and CDR2 SVGAGI (reference sequence). Trimming stripped 4 bases from V and 8 bases from J, with 14 bases between. The CDR3 here is CASSLPPGVEAFF. In DNA form, the CDR3 reads TGTGCCAGCAGTTTACCTCCAGGGGTAGAAGCTTTCTTT.

The chain joins TRBV5-8 to TRBJ2-1, with D uncertain. This CDR3 is built from 13 residues. From germline, CDR1 is SGHTS and CDR2 YDEGEE. V gave up 2 bases and J gave up 0 bases, with 3 bases separating them. The CDR3 protein is CASSFFSYNEQFF. Here the CDR3 DNA reads TGTGCCAGCAGCTTCTTCTCCTACAATGAGCAGTTCTTC.

The chain uses TRBV12-5 and TRBJ2-6, with D unresolved. V was shortened by 5 bases and J by 1 base, with 3 bases between the two germline ends. Germline lookup yields CDR1 LGHNT and CDR2 FRNRAP. This CDR3 contains 13 residues. The CDR3 protein is CASGQSGANVLTF. The CDR3, as DNA: TGTGCTAGTGGTCAATCTGGGGCCAACGTCCTGACTTTC.

The chain uses TRBV5-8 and TRBJ1-4, with 7 bases aligning to TRBD1. The length of the CDR3 is 15 residues. V lost 4 bases to trimming and J lost 7 bases; unmatched junction nucleotides: 10. From germline, CDR1 is SGHTS and CDR2 YDEGEE. DNA for the CDR3: TGTGCCAGCAGCCGCCTACAGGGGCGTAGTGAAAAACTGTTTTTT. This sequence encodes CASSRLQGRSEKLFF.

The CDR3 here is CAWSVQGVISSYNSPLHF. In DNA, the CDR3 is TGTGCCTGGAGTGTACAAGGGGTGATAAGCTCCTATAATTCACCCCTCCACTTT. J is TRBJ1-6 and V is TRBV30, with D perhaps TRBD1 (5 bases). The germline V and J ends were trimmed by 0 bases and 0 bases, with 15 bases remaining between them. Germline V lookup: CDR1 GTSNPN, CDR2 SVGIG (reference sequence). CDR3 length equals 18 residues.

The chain joins TRBV19 to TRBJ2-1; no clear D gene. The V gene lost 7 bases and the J gene lost 0 bases, with 10 bases spanning the gap. CDR3 length: 14 residues. Per the germline V gene, CDR1 is LNHDA and CDR2 is SQIVND (reference sequence). CDR3 sequence: CASTIGGSYNEQFF. The CDR3 DNA follows: TGTGCCAGTACCATCGGCGGCTCCTACAATGAGCAGTTCTTC.

The gene calls are TRBV5-1 and TRBJ1-1; 7 bases are a match to TRBD1. The V segment lost 0 bases and the J segment 0 bases; nucleotides outside the gene matches: 5. Looked up from germline, CDR1 is SGHRS and CDR2 is YFSETQ. The CDR3 has 16 residues. DNA of the CDR3: TGCGCCAGCAGCTTGGTTACAGGGGAAATGAACACTGAAGCTTTCTTT. This translates into CASSLVTGEMNTEAFF.

This clone came up once. The chain recombines TRBV5-1 with TRBJ2-2; TRBD2 agrees at 10 bases. The CDR3 has 17 residues. Germline lookup yields CDR1 SGHRS and CDR2 YFSETQ. V was clipped by 4 bases and J by 4 bases; unmatched bases: 10. The CDR3 bases are TGCGCCAGCAGCCCCCAACCTAGCGGGAGTTCCACCGGGGAGCTGTTTTTT. Amino acids: CASSPQPSGSSTGELFF.

V is TRBV14 and J is TRBJ1-2; D possibly corresponds to TRBD1 (6 bases). In germline, CDR1 is SGHDN, CDR2 FVKESK. Trimming pared 0 bases from V and 2 bases from J, leaving 16 bases between. The CDR3 is 17 residues long. In DNA, the CDR3 is TGTGCCAGCAGCCAAGAAGAACCTGGGGGGGCAAACTATGGCTACACCTTC. Residues: CASSQEEPGGANYGYTF.

This chain uses TRBV19 with TRBJ1-1; TRBD1 agrees at 9 bases. The CDR3 loop spans 15 amino acids. Looked up from germline, CDR1 is LNHDA and CDR2 is SQIVND (reference sequence). The V and J ends lost 5 bases and 5 bases, in that order; junction bases with no gene match: 9. The CDR3 region is CASSPSDRGRTEAFF. The CDR3 bases are TGTGCCAGTAGTCCCTCGGACAGGGGACGGACTGAAGCTTTCTTT.

V usage is TRBV6-5 and J usage is TRBJ1-2, with D uncertain. The V gene lost 5 bases and the J gene lost 8 bases, with 12 bases spanning the gap. CDR1 is MNHEY and CDR2 is SVGAGI in the germline V gene. The CDR3 totals 12 residues. As DNA, the CDR3 is TGTGCCAGCAGTAGGACCTCGGGGGGCTACACCTTC. Its protein is CASSRTSGGYTF.

This clone was seen once. The chain combines TRBV27 with TRBJ2-2; 16 nucleotides match TRBD2. This CDR3 is built from 18 residues. V was clipped by 7 bases and J by 5 bases; unmatched bases: 10. Germline lookup yields CDR1 MNHEY and CDR2 SMNVEV (reference sequence). The CDR3, as DNA: TGTGCCAGCATCGGTGGGGGACTAGCGGGAGGGTGGACCGGGGAGCTGTTTTTT. Its translation is CASIGGGLAGGWTGELFF.

The chain uses TRBV28 and TRBJ2-1, with TRBD2 as a possible D gene (6 bases). The CDR3 has 14 amino acids. Germline CDR1 and CDR2: MDHEN and SYDVKM. With 2 bases removed from V and 2 bases from J, the gap between germline ends came to 7 bases. CDR3 sequence (DNA): TGTGCCAGCAGTTTAGGACTAACCTACAATGAGCAGTTCTTC. It encodes CASSLGLTYNEQFF. Drawing the rest from reference TRBV28 and TRBJ2-1, the complete variable domain is DVKVTQSSRYLVKRTGEKVFLECVQDMDHENMFWYRQDPGLGLRLIYFSYDVKMKEKGDIPEGYSVSREKKERFSLILESASTNQTSMYLCASSLGLTYNEQFFGPGTRLTVL.